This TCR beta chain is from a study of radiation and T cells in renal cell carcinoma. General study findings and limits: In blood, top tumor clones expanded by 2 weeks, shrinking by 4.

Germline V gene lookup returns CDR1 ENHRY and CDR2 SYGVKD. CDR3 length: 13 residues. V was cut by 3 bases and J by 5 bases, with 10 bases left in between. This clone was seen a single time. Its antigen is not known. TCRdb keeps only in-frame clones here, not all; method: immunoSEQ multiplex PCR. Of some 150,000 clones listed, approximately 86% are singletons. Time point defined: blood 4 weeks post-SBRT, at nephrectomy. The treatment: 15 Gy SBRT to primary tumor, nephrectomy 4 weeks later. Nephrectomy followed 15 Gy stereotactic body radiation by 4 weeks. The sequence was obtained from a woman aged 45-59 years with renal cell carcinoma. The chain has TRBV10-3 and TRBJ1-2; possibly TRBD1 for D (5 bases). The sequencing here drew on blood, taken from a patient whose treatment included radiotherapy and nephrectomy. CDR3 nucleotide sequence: TGTGCCATCAGTGACGGACAAATTTATGGCTACACCTTC. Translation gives CAISDGQIYGYTF.